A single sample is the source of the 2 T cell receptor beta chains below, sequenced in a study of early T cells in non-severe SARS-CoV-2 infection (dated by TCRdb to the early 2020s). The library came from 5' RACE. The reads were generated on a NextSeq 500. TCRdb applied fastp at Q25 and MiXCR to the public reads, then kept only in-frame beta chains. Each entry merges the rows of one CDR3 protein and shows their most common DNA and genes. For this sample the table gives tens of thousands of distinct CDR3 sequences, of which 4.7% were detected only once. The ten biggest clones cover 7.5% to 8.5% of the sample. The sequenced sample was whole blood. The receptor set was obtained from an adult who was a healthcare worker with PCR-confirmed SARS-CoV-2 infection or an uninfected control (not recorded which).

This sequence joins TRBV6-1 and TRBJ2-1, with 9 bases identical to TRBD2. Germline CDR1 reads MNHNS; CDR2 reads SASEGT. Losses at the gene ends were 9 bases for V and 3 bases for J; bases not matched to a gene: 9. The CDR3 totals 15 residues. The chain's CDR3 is CASPGSSGDYNEQFF. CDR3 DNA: TGTGCCAGTCCGGGGTCTAGCGGGGACTACAATGAGCAGTTCTTC.

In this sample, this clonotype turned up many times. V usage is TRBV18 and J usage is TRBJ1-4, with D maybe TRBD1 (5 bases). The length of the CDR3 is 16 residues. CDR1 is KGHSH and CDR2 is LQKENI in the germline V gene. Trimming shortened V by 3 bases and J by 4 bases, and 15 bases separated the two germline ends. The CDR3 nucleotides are TGTGCCAGCTCACCCTCCGGCGGGGGTGGTAATGAAAAACTGTTTTTT. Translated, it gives CASSPSGGGGNEKLFF.